The 14 T cell receptor beta chains presented below share a single source sample, sequenced in a study of T cell responses to AZD1222 COVID-19 vaccine. The method was immunoSEQ multiplex PCR; TCRdb's version includes in-frame clones alone and lacks a portion of them. The data contain 140,000 to 150,000 clones, about 92% of them singletons. Source: peripheral blood, taken on day 0 of AZD1222 vaccination. These receptors were taken from an adult in good health.

This chain joins TRBV5-1 and TRBJ2-7, with 9 nucleotides matching TRBD1. The junction had 4 bases not matched to a gene; V was cut back by 1 base and J by 5 bases. The CDR3 extends over 14 amino acids. Germline V CDR1 and CDR2: SGHRS, YFSETQ. The CDR3 protein is CASSLKDRGHEQYF. DNA for the CDR3: TGCGCCAGCAGCTTGAAGGACAGGGGCCACGAGCAGTACTTC.

This chain links TRBV14 with TRBJ1-1, with no clear D. Germline V gene data show CDR1 as SGHDN and CDR2 as FVKESK. The CDR3 loop spans 13 amino acids. V was pared by 0 bases and J by 0 bases, with 2 bases between. In DNA, the CDR3 is TGTGCCAGCAGCCAAGACATGAACACTGAAGCTTTCTTT. Amino acid sequence: CASSQDMNTEAFF.

The V and J genes are TRBV11-2 and TRBJ2-7; TRBD2 might be the D (6 bases). CDR3 length: 16 amino acids. V gave up 5 bases and J gave up 4 bases, with 21 bases separating them. Germline lookup yields CDR1 SGHAT and CDR2 FQNNGV. Here the CDR3 DNA reads TGTGCCAGCAGCCCCTCGTGGTTATCTGGGGGGTACGAGCAGTACTTC. It is translated as CASSPSWLSGGYEQYF.

This clone has only one observation. The chain uses TRBV15 and TRBJ1-2, with 7 bases that match TRBD1. This CDR3 region has 16 residues. J lost 8 bases, V lost 1 base, and 13 bases had no gene match. The germline V gene has CDR1 LNHNV and CDR2 YYDKDF (reference sequence). CDR3 coding DNA: TGTGCCACCAGCAGAGGAGGGGGCGCGGGTTTTCGAGGCTACACCTTC. Protein sequence: CATSRGGGAGFRGYTF.

The chain joins TRBV11-1 to TRBJ1-2; 7 nucleotides match TRBD1. In germline, CDR1 is SGHAT, CDR2 FQDESV (reference sequence). The CDR3 runs 15 residues. Losses at the gene ends were 5 bases for V and 3 bases for J; bases not matched to a gene: 9. The CDR3 spells CASSTDRVDHYGYTF. In DNA, the CDR3 is TGTGCCAGCAGCACTGACAGGGTGGATCACTATGGCTACACCTTC.

The gene calls are TRBV6-5 and TRBJ1-2; D not resolved. Germline V gene sequence: CDR1 MNHEY, CDR2 SVGAGI. With 2 bases removed from V and 8 bases from J, the gap between germline ends came to 9 bases. The CDR3 extends over 12 amino acids. The CDR3, as DNA: TGTGCCAGCAGTTACCAACGCGGGGGCTACACCTTC. Translation gives CASSYQRGGYTF.

CDR3 DNA sequence: TGTGCCAGCAGTTTAGGGGATTCGAACACTGAAGCTTTCTTT. Translation gives CASSLGDSNTEAFF. The chain combines TRBV27 with TRBJ1-1; D gene unclear. V lost 2 bases and J 1 base, leaving 8 bases between the germline ends. The CDR3 length is 14 residues. Germline CDR1 and CDR2: MNHEY and SMNVEV (reference sequence).

This chain connects TRBV6-5 to TRBJ1-2; D unclear. Between the trimmed V and J ends, which lost 11 bases and 6 bases, there was a span of 19 bases. CDR3 length: 13 residues. The germline V gene encodes CDR1 MNHEY and CDR2 SVGAGI. DNA for the CDR3: TGTGCCGCCAATCCACCAAAGACACATGGCTACACCTTC. Translating it yields CAANPPKTHGYTF.

This clone was observed a single time. At one of its ends the junction is not consistent with the germline gene, which may arise from a read error. This chain uses TRBV2 with TRBJ1-2; TRBD1 agrees at 9 bases. Per germline, CDR1 SNHLY and CDR2 FYNNEI. The CDR3 sequence is 12 residues long. CDR3 DNA: TGTGCCAGCATCAATACGGGACAGGGCGACGTCTTC. Encoded protein: CASINTGQGDVF. The complete variable domain, with remaining parts taken from reference TRBV2 and TRBJ1-2, reads EPEVTQTPSHQVTQMGQEVILRCVPISNHLYFYWYRQILGQKVEFLVSFYNNEISEKSEIFDDQFSVERPDGSNFTLKIRSTKLEDSAMYFCASINTGQGDVFGSGTRLTVV.

The V and J genes are TRBV11-3 and TRBJ2-2, with D perhaps matching TRBD2 (6 bases). The CDR3 runs to 13 residues. The germline V gene has CDR1 SGHNT and CDR2 YENEEA. V was clipped by 6 bases and J by 8 bases, with 13 bases between them. CDR3 sequence: CASSSGELGELFF. DNA of the CDR3: TGTGCCAGCAGTTCGGGAGAGTTGGGGGAGCTGTTTTTT.

The chain recombines TRBV6-5 with TRBJ2-1; the D gene is possibly TRBD2 (6 bases). Germline V gene data show CDR1 as MNHEY and CDR2 as SVGAGI. This CDR3 has 13 residues. V dropped 5 bases and J dropped 8 bases, with 13 bases sitting between them. CDR3 amino acids: CASSRLGTDEQFF. DNA of the CDR3: TGTGCCAGCAGTCGACTAGGTACCGATGAGCAGTTCTTC.

The chain recombines TRBV7-9 with TRBJ1-2, with 7 positions matching TRBD1. The CDR3 is 15 residues long. CDR1 is SEHNR and CDR2 is FQNEAQ in the germline V gene (reference sequence). J was trimmed by 2 bases and V by 4 bases; bases with no gene match: 7. The DNA of the CDR3 is TGTGCCAGCAGCTCACCTTTGGACAGGAACTATGGCTACACCTTC. This encodes CASSSPLDRNYGYTF.

This clone has just one count. The V call is TRBV7-9, the J call TRBJ1-3; possibly TRBD1 for D (5 bases). The CDR3 is made up of 15 amino acids. V was trimmed by 1 base and J by 7 bases, leaving 14 bases between them. Germline V gives CDR1 SEHNR, CDR2 FQNEAQ (reference sequence). This CDR3 reads CASSLGRGGGNTIYF. The CDR3, as DNA: TGTGCCAGCAGCTTAGGAAGAGGTGGGGGGAACACCATATATTTT.

This clone was detected only once. The chain recombines TRBV2 with TRBJ1-2, with 10 bases aligning to TRBD1. CDR1 is SNHLY, CDR2 FYNNEI, per germline. J was trimmed by 7 bases and V by 5 bases; bases with no gene match: 7. This CDR3 is 14 amino acids long. The DNA for the CDR3 is TGTGCCAGCAGTTCCAGACAGGGGGCCGGTGGCTACACCTTC. Protein sequence: CASSSRQGAGGYTF.